What follows are 7 T cell receptor beta chains derived from one specimen sequenced in a study of T cells in Graves' hyperthyroidism and ophthalmopathy. RNA transcripts provided the source from which TCR beta CDR3 regions were amplified. During a first-round RT-PCR of the TCR CDR3, the HTBI primer set was used. TCRdb analysed the multiplex PCR reads with MiXCR anew, one entry per CDR3 protein. The sample carries approximately 430,000 distinct CDR3 sequences, roughly 14% recorded once. Sequenced input: blood. These receptor sequences come from a woman younger than 35 with Graves' hyperthyroidism.

This clonotype was seen repeatedly, ten times or more. CDR3 sequence reads: CASSLGRGRLRNEQFF. The CDR3 nucleotides are TGTGCCAGCAGTTTGGGCAGGGGGCGTTTACGGAATGAGCAGTTCTTC. This chain uses TRBV12-3 or TRBV12-4 with TRBJ2-1; the match to TRBD1 covers 8 bases. This CDR3 has 16 residues. With V trimmed by 3 bases and J by 7 bases, 11 bases remained unmatched.

This clonotype was observed at least ten times. The CDR3 protein is CASSFSSQRGGEETQYF. Here the CDR3 DNA reads TGTGCCAGCAGTTTTTCCTCTCAGCGGGGGGGCGAAGAGACCCAGTACTTC. This chain uses TRBV6-2 or TRBV6-3 with TRBJ2-5, with TRBD2 identical over 10 bases. Per germline, CDR1 MNHEY and CDR2 SVGEGT. The CDR3 contains 17 residues. J gave up 3 bases and V 4 bases, and 11 bases lay outside the gene matches.

The genes are TRBV5-1 and TRBJ1-6; maybe TRBD1 (5 bases). This CDR3 has 14 amino acids. Per the germline V gene, CDR1 is SGHRS and CDR2 is YFSETQ. Deletions cut 4 bases from V and 13 bases from J, with 18 bases between. The CDR3 DNA sequence: TGCGCCAGCAGCGGGCCATCCACGGGACTTCCCCTCCACTTT. It specifies CASSGPSTGLPLHF.

Only a few counts were recorded for this clonotype. Compared with germline, one end of the junction differs, possibly owing to a read error. The chain links TRBV11-2 to TRBJ2-7, with TRBD1 matching 7 bases. The germline CDR1 and CDR2 sequences are SGHAT and FQNNGV. The CDR3 runs to 18 residues. This CDR3 is CASSPLGRSTGKAYEQYF. The CDR3 bases are TGTGCCAGCAGCCCCCTGGGACGATCGACAGGGAAGGCCTACGAGCAATACTTC.

With respect to this clonotype: Germline is not matched at one junction end, which may reflect a read error. This rearrangement joins TRBV18 to TRBJ1-4; D is ambiguous. CDR1 and CDR2 from the germline V gene are KGHSH and LQKENI. The CDR3 runs 14 residues. The CDR3 bases are TGTGCCAGCCCACCTTCGTCGGTTAATGAAAAACTGTTTTTT. It encodes CASPPSSVNEKLFF.

V usage is TRBV27 and J usage is TRBJ2-5; D might be TRBD1 (5 bases). The CDR3 loop spans 14 amino acids. Germline CDR1 MNHEY, CDR2 SMNVEV (reference sequence). V lost 1 base and J 1 base, leaving 7 bases between the germline ends. CDR3 DNA sequence: TGTGCCAGCAGTTTATTTGGGGCCCAAGAGACCCAGTACTTC. Protein sequence: CASSLFGAQETQYF.

The chain combines TRBV5-1 with TRBJ2-3, with TRBD2 matching over 8 bases. The CDR3 loop spans 23 amino acids. J gave up 1 base and V 1 base, and 26 bases lay outside the gene matches. Germline V gene lookup returns CDR1 SGHRS and CDR2 YFSETQ. In nucleotides, the CDR3 is TGCGCCAGCAGCTTGCCCCCACTCAACGAGCGGGGGTCTAAGTTATATGGCACAGATACGCAGTATTTT. It encodes CASSLPPLNERGSKLYGTDTQYF.